This T cell receptor (beta chain) stems from a study of blood T cell repertoires in COVID-19. As for the study in general: T cells, B-cell-depleted T cells, or PBMCs supplied cDNA or gDNA.

What the recovered Cohort 3 donors had was two negative PCRs, clearance, or symptom resolution. TCRdb's table, derived via immunoSEQ multiplex PCR, lists solely in-frame clones and lacks some. The sample yields roughly 290,000 clones, roughly 89% seen once. The V gene's germline CDR1 is LNHDA and CDR2 SQIVND (reference sequence). This CDR3 is 15 amino acids long. V lost 5 bases and J lost 4, with 17 bases in between. This clone has only one observation. This TCR derives from a woman in her thirties or forties who had recovered from COVID-19. The genes are TRBV19 and TRBJ1-2; TRBD1 might be the D (6 bases). Material for sequencing was PBMCs or T cells enriched from blood (not recorded which). The CDR3, as DNA: TGTGCCAGTAGTGCAGTGGCAGGGGCCGCCTATGGCTACACCTTC. Translated, it gives CASSAVAGAAYGYTF.